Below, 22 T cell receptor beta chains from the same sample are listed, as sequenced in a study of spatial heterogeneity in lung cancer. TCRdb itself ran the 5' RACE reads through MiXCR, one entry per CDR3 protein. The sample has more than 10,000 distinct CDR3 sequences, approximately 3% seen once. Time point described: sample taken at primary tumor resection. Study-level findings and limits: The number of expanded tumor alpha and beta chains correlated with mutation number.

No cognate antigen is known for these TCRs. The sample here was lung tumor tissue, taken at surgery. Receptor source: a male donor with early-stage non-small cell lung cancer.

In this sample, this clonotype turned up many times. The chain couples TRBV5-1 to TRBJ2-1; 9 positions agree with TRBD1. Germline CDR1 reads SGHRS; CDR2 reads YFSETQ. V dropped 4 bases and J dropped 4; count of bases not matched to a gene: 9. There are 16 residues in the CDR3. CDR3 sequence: CASSPGGTGSYNEQFF. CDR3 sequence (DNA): TGCGCCAGCAGCCCTGGAGGGACAGGGTCTTACAATGAGCAGTTCTTC.

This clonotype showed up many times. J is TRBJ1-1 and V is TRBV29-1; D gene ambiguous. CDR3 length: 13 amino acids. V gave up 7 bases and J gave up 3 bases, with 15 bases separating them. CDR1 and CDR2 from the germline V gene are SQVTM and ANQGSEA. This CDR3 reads CSASSLRDTEAFF. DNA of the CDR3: TGCAGCGCCTCGTCCCTTCGGGACACTGAAGCTTTCTTT. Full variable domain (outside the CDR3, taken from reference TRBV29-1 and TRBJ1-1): SAVISQKPSRDICQRGTSLTIQCQVDSQVTMMFWYRQQPGQSLTLIATANQGSEATYESGFVIDKFPISRPNLTFSTLTVSNMSPEDSSIYLCSASSLRDTEAFFGQGTRLTVV.

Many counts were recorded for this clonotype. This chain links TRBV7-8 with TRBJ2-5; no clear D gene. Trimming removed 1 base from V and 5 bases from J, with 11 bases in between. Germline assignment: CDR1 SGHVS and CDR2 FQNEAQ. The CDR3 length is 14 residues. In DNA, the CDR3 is TGTGCCAGCAGCTTAGGGAGTGGCTCTGAGACCCAGTACTTC. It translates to CASSLGSGSETQYF.

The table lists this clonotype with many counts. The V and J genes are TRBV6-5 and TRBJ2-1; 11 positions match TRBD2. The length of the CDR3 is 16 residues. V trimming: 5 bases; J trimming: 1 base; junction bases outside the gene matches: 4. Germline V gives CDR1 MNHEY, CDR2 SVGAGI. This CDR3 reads CASSPTSGGSYNEQFF. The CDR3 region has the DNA TGTGCCAGCAGTCCTACTAGCGGGGGATCCTACAATGAGCAGTTCTTC.

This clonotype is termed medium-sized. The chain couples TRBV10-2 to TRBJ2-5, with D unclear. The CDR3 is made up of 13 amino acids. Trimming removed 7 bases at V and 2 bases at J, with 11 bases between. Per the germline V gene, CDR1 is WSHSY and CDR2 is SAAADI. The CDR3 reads CASKGQPQETQYF. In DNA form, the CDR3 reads TGCGCCAGCAAAGGGCAGCCACAAGAGACCCAGTACTTC.

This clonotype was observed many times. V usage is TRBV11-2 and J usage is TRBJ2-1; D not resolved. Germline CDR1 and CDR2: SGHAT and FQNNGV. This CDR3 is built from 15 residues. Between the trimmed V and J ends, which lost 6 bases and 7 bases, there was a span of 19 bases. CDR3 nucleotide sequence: TGTGCCAGCAGTCCAACATCCTCCCAAGGGAATGAGCAGTTCTTC. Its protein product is CASSPTSSQGNEQFF. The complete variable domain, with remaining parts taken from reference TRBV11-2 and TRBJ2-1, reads EAGVAQSPRYKIIEKRQSVAFWCNPISGHATLYWYQQILGQGPKLLIQFQNNGVVDDSQLPKDRFSAERLKGVDSTLKIQPAKLEDSAVYLCASSPTSSQGNEQFFGPGTRLTVL.

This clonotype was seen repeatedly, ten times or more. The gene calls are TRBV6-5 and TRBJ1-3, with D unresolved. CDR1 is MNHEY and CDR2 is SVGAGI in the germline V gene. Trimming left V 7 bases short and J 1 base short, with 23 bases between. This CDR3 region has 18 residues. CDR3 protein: CASKLDAARASSGNTIYF. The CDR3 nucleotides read TGTGCCAGCAAGCTGGACGCAGCCCGGGCTTCTTCTGGAAACACCATATATTTT.

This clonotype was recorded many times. The CDR3 coding sequence is TGTGCCAGCAGGGGGACAGGGGGAGTAGAAAAACTGTTTTTT. This gives the protein CASRGTGGVEKLFF. The rearrangement uses TRBV28 and TRBJ1-4; TRBD1 matches at 11 bases. V dropped 6 bases and J dropped 8; count of bases not matched to a gene: 5. The CDR3 is 14 residues long. Germline V gene sequence: CDR1 MDHEN, CDR2 SYDVKM.

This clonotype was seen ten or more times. The CDR3 DNA sequence: TGTGCCAGTAGTATAGATGCCCTTGGGACAGGGAATCAATTAACCGGGGAGCTGTTTTTT. Translated: CASSIDALGTGNQLTGELFF. This rearrangement joins TRBV19 to TRBJ2-2; TRBD1 matches 9 bases. Germline V lookup: CDR1 LNHDA, CDR2 SQIVND (reference sequence). The CDR3 has 20 amino acids. Trimming took 0 bases from V and 5 from J; bases not matched to a gene: 16.

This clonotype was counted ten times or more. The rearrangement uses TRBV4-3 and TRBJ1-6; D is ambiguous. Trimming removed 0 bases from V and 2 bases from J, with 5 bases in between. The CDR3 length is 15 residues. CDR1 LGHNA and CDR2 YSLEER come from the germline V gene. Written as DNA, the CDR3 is TGCGCCAGCAGCCAAGAAACAGCCTATAATTCACCCCTCCACTTT. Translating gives CASSQETAYNSPLHF.

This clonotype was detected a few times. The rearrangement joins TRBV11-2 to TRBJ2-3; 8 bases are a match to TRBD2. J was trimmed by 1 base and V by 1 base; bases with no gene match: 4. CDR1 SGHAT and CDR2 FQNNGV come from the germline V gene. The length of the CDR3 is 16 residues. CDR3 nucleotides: TGTGCCAGCAGCTTAGGATTCGGGGGGGGCACAGATACGCAGTATTTT. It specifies CASSLGFGGGTDTQYF.

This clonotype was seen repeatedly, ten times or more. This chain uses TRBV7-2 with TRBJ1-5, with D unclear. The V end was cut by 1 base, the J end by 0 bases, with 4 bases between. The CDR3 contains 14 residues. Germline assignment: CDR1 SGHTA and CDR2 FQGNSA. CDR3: CASSLEYSNQPQHF. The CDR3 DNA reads TGTGCCAGCAGCTTAGAATATAGCAATCAGCCCCAGCATTTT.

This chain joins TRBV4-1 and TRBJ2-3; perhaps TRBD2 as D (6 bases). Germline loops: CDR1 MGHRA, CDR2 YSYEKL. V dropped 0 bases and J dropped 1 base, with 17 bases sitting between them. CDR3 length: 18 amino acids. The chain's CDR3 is CASSQDSGRWGGTDTQYF. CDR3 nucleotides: TGCGCCAGCAGCCAAGATTCAGGAAGATGGGGGGGCACAGATACGCAGTATTTT.

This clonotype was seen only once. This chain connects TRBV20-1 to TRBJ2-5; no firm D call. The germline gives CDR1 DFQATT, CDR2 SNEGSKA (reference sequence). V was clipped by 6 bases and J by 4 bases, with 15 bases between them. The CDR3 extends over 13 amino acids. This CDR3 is CSARPGQPETQYF. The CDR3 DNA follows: TGCAGTGCCAGACCTGGGCAACCAGAGACCCAGTACTTC.

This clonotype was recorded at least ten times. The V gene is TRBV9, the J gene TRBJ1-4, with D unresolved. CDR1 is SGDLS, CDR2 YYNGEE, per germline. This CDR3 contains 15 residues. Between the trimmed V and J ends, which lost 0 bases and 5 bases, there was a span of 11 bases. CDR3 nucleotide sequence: TGTGCCAGCAGCGTAGGACCCACCTTCAATGAAAAACTGTTTTTT. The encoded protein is CASSVGPTFNEKLFF.

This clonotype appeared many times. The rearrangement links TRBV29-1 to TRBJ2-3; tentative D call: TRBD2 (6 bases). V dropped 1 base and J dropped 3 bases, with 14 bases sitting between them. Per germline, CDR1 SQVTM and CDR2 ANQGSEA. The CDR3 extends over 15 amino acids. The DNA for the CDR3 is TGCAGCGTTGAAGCCCCCTTCGGGGGTACAGATACGCAGTATTTT. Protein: CSVEAPFGGTDTQYF.

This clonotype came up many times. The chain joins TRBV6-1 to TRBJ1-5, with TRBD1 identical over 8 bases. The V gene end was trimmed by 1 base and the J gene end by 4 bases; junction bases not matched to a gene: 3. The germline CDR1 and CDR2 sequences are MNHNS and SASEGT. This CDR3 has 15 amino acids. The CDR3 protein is CASSEGTGRNQPQHF. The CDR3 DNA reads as TGTGCCAGCAGTGAAGGGACAGGGAGGAATCAGCCCCAGCATTTT.

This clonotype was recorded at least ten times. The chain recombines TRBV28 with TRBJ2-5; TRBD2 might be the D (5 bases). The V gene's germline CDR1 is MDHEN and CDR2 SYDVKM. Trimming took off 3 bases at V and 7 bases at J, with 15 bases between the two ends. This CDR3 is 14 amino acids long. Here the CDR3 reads CASSFSGRGRTQYF. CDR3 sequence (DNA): TGTGCCAGCAGTTTTTCTGGACGAGGGAGGACCCAGTACTTC.

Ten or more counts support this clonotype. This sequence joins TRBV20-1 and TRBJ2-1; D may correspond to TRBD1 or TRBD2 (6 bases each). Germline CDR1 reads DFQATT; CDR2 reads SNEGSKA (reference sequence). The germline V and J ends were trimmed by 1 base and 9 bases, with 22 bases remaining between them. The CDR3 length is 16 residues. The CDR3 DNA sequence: TGCAGTGCTAGAGTTCCCCGTCGGGGGCAAGGGATTGAGCAGTTCTTC. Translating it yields CSARVPRRGQGIEQFF.

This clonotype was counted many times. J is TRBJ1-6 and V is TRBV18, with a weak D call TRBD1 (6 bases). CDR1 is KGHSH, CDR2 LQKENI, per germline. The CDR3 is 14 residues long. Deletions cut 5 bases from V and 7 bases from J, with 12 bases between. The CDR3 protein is CASSTLDRNSPLHF. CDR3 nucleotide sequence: TGTGCCAGCTCAACGTTGGACAGAAATTCACCCCTCCACTTT.

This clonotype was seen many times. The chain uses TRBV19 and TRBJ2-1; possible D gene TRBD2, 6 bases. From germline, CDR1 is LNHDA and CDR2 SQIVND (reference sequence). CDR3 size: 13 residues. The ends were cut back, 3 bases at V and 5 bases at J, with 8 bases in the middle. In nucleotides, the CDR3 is TGTGCCAGTAGTATCCGGGAGAACAATGAGCAGTTCTTC. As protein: CASSIRENNEQFF.

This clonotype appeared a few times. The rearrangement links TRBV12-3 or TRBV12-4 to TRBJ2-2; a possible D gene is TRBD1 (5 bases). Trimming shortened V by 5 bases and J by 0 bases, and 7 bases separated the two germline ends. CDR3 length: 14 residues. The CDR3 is CASSPTANTGELFF. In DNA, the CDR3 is TGTGCCAGCAGTCCGACAGCGAACACCGGGGAGCTGTTTTTT.